This T cell receptor (beta chain) appears in the sequencing data of a study of cytomegalovirus exposure and HLA in healthy donors. Study results and limitations: Prediction of most subjects' HLA-A and HLA-B alleles by TCR beta sequences was reportedly accurate. There were several of the most significant clusters that appeared linked to common viral pathogens in a later analysis. CMV antigen specificity of three CMV-associated chains was confirmed in vitro. Reported results showed that the classifier diagnosed cytomegalovirus status with high specificity and sensitivity.

Germline CDR1 and CDR2: SGHAT and FQDESV (reference sequence). This CDR3 comprises 15 residues. V was pared by 1 base and J by 6 bases, with 4 bases of the junction left unmatched. Primers for the PCR totalled 60 Vbeta and 13 Jbeta. Profiled with immunoSEQ multiplex PCR; TCRdb holds only in-frame clones, not every one. The data contain some 51,000 clones, about 69% of them seen just once; the ten biggest clones take up 30% to 35%. About this clone: Its antigen is unidentified.

The sequenced material came from PBMCs. The rearrangement links TRBV11-1 to TRBJ2-1; 9 bases map to TRBD2. The sequence was obtained from a man in his forties in good health and CMV-seropositive. CDR3 DNA: TGTGCCAGCAGCTTAGGTAGCGGGGGCCTCAATGAGCAGTTCTTC. Amino acids: CASSLGSGGLNEQFF. The whole variable domain, remainder taken from reference TRBV11-1 and TRBJ2-1, is EAEVAQSPRYKITEKSQAVAFWCDPISGHATLYWYRQILGQGPELLVQFQDESVVDDSQLPKDRFSAERLKGVDSTLKIQPAELGDSAMYLCASSLGSGGLNEQFFGPGTRLTVL.